Presented here are 13 T cell receptor beta chains from one specimen sequenced in a study of graft-versus-host responses after intestinal transplantation. No antigen has been assigned to these receptors. TCRdb keeps only in-frame clones here, not all; method: immunoSEQ multiplex PCR. The sample includes around 100,000 clones, around nine tenths of them seen just once. The starting material was unstimulated CD4+ T cells sorted from spleen or lymph node cells, obtained before transplant. Every receptor here comes from a human donor who was the organ donor for an intestinal transplant.

The rearrangement uses TRBV29-1 and TRBJ2-1, with 8 bases fitting TRBD1. Germline V gives CDR1 SQVTM, CDR2 ANQGSEA. The CDR3 covers 11 residues. Trimming took 2 bases from V and 15 from J; bases not matched to a gene: 6. The CDR3 spells CSVETGGNPFF. In DNA, the CDR3 is TGCAGCGTTGAAACAGGGGGTAATCCGTTCTTC.

This sequence joins TRBV27 and TRBJ2-7; D call uncertain. The CDR3 is 16 residues long. V gave up 5 bases and J gave up 2 bases, with 19 bases separating them. CDR1 MNHEY and CDR2 SMNVEV come from the germline V gene (reference sequence). CDR3 protein: CASSMVTRPQPYEQYF. CDR3 nucleotide sequence: TGTGCCAGCAGTATGGTAACCCGCCCACAGCCCTACGAGCAGTACTTC.

V usage is TRBV6-1 and J usage is TRBJ2-7; D call uncertain. V was trimmed by 4 bases and J by 6 bases, leaving 16 bases between them. CDR1 and CDR2 from the germline V gene are MNHNS and SASEGT. This CDR3 is 14 amino acids long. The CDR3 spells CASSGRATWSEQYF. As DNA, the CDR3 is TGTGCCAGCAGTGGTAGAGCCACCTGGTCCGAGCAGTACTTC.

The chain employs TRBV5-1 and TRBJ2-1; the D gene is possibly TRBD1 (6 bases). Germline lookup yields CDR1 SGHRS and CDR2 YFSETQ. CDR3 size: 12 residues. Trimming took off 2 bases at V and 8 bases at J, with 8 bases between the two ends. The CDR3 reads CASSLQGDEQFF. CDR3 sequence (DNA): TGCGCCAGCAGCTTACAGGGCGATGAGCAGTTCTTC.

The chain uses TRBV7-2 and TRBJ2-2; TRBD2 agrees at 8 bases. The CDR3 contains 15 residues. Per the germline V gene, CDR1 is SGHTA and CDR2 is FQGNSA. Unmatched junction bases numbered 4, after V lost 3 bases and J lost 4 bases. CDR3 amino acids: CASSLSSGSTGELFF. The CDR3 DNA is TGTGCCAGCAGCTTGTCCAGCGGGAGCACCGGGGAGCTGTTTTTT.

V is TRBV7-2 and J is TRBJ2-3; D is uncertain. This CDR3 region has 15 residues. Germline values: CDR1 SGHTA, CDR2 FQGNSA. Trimming left V 1 base short and J 0 bases short, with 8 bases between. As DNA, the CDR3 is TGTGCCAGCAGCTTAGTGGGTGCTAGCACAGATACGCAGTATTTT. Translating gives CASSLVGASTDTQYF.

This sequence joins TRBV11-3 and TRBJ2-2; 7 nucleotides match TRBD2. Unmatched junction bases numbered 9, after V lost 5 bases and J lost 0 bases. This CDR3 contains 17 residues. CDR1 and CDR2 from the germline V gene are SGHNT and YENEEA. CDR3 sequence: CASSPRSGTTNTGELFF. In DNA, the CDR3 is TGTGCCAGCAGCCCGCGCTCCGGGACTACGAACACCGGGGAGCTGTTTTTT.

V usage is TRBV6-5 and J usage is TRBJ1-1; possible D gene TRBD1, 6 bases. The ends were cut back, 3 bases at V and 3 bases at J, with 14 bases in the middle. CDR3 length: 15 amino acids. Germline CDR1 is MNHEY and CDR2 is SVGAGI. CDR3 bases: TGTGCCAGCAGTTATGCCGCAGGACAGTACACTGAAGCTTTCTTT. This sequence encodes CASSYAAGQYTEAFF.

This rearrangement joins TRBV4-3 to TRBJ2-7; 7 bases are shared with TRBD1. This CDR3 has 15 residues. From germline, CDR1 is LGHNA and CDR2 YSLEER. The trim removed 4 bases at V and 4 bases at J, leaving 10 bases unmatched. In DNA, the CDR3 is TGCGCCAGCAGCCTATTTGACAGGGATCGTTACGAGCAGTACTTC. Amino acid sequence: CASSLFDRDRYEQYF.

J is TRBJ1-2 and V is TRBV19, with D uncertain. The V and J ends lost 3 bases and 1 base respectively, with 9 bases between them. This CDR3 comprises 14 residues. Germline V gene data show CDR1 as LNHDA and CDR2 as SQIVND (reference sequence). CDR3 coding DNA: TGTGCCAGTAGTATCATAGCGGATAACTATGGCTACACCTTC. This codes for CASSIIADNYGYTF.

V and J are TRBV6-5 and TRBJ2-7; D is uncertain. The CDR3 runs 11 residues. Germline CDR1 and CDR2: MNHEY and SVGAGI. Trimming removed 6 bases from V and 3 bases from J, with 6 bases in between. The CDR3 here is CASSRYYEQYF. CDR3 DNA sequence: TGTGCCAGCAGCCGGTACTACGAGCAGTACTTC.

The J gene is TRBJ1-4, the V gene TRBV4-2; D is unclear. Per the germline V gene, CDR1 is LGHNA and CDR2 is YNFKEQ. Trimming shortened V by 1 base and J by 8 bases, and 8 bases separated the two germline ends. The CDR3 length is 13 residues. The DNA for the CDR3 is TGTGCCAGCAGCCAAGGGTATGGAGAAAAACTGTTTTTT. Residues: CASSQGYGEKLFF.

V gene TRBV6-4 combines with J gene TRBJ2-3; 11 bases line up with TRBD2. The CDR3 extends over 15 amino acids. Germline V gene lookup returns CDR1 MRHNA and CDR2 SNTAGT. Trimming took 6 bases from V and 6 from J; bases not matched to a gene: 8. This CDR3 is CASRRTSGRGDTQYF. CDR3 nucleotides: TGTGCCAGCAGAAGAACTAGCGGGAGAGGGGATACGCAGTATTTT.